What follows describes a single T cell receptor (beta chain). The antigen is unknown. This entry is derived from a study of cytomegalovirus exposure and HLA in healthy donors. Across the whole study: Drawn from HLA-typed donors, about 85 million unique TCRs were held in an early data release. Within the Caucasian-associated ancestry cluster were roughly 82% of the roughly 400 genotyped donors. Study-wide points: A few CMV-associated chains were confirmed in vitro to be specific for CMV antigens. A previous analysis found most TCR beta V segments productive roughly 87% or roughly 30% of the time.

The V segment lost 3 bases and the J segment 5 bases; nucleotides outside the gene matches: 5. Germline loops: CDR1 SGHTA, CDR2 FQGNSA. The CDR3 length is 14 residues. A multiplex PCR was run with 60 Vbeta primers and 13 Jbeta primers. Some clones are missing from TCRdb's copy, which holds only in-frame ones; the method was immunoSEQ multiplex PCR. The table shows over 200,000 clones, with just under 85% occurring only once. This TCR came from a woman in her thirties or forties in good health and CMV-seronegative. The sample taken for sequencing was PBMCs. The gene calls are TRBV7-2 and TRBJ2-5; 8 bases align to TRBD2. Written as DNA, the CDR3 is TGTGCCAGCAGCTTCCAGACTAGCGCGGAGACCCAGTACTTC. It is translated as CASSFQTSAETQYF. The full variable domain, with the rest looked up from reference TRBV7-2 and TRBJ2-5, is GAGVSQSPSNKVTEKGKDVELRCDPISGHTALYWYRQSLGQGLEFLIYFQGNSAPDKSGLPSDRFSAERTGGSVSTLTIQRTQQEDSAVYLCASSFQTSAETQYFGPGTRLLVL.